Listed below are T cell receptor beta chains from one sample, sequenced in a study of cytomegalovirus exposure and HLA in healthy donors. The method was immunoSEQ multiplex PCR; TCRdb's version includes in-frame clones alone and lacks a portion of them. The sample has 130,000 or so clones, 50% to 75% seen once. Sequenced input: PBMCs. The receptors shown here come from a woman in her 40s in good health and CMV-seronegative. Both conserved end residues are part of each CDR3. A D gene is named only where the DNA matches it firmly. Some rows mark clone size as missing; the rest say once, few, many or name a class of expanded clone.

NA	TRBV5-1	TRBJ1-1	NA	CASSRTGNEAFF	TGCGCCAGCAGCCGAACAGGGAATGAAGCTTTCTTT
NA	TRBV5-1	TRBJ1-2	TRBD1	CASSLIPQGDGYTF	TGCGCCAGCAGCTTGATCCCCCAGGGGGATGGCTACACCTTC
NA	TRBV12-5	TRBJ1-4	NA	CASGLEGGGKLFF	TGTGCTAGTGGTTTGGAAGGGGGTGGAAAACTGTTTTTT
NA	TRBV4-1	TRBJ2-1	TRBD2	CASSQGVLTAGGLYEQFF	TGCGCCAGCAGCCAAGGCGTTTTGACAGCGGGGGGTCTGTATGAGCAGTTCTTC
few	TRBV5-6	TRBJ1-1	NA	CASSYRTGTEAFF	TGTGCCAGCAGCTATCGGACTGGGACTGAAGCTTTCTTT
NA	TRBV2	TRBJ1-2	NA	CASSEAGAYGYTF	TGTGCCAGCAGTGAGGCAGGGGCCTATGGCTACACCTTC
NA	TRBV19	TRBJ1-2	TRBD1	CASVTGGYGYTF	TGTGCCAGCGTGACAGGGGGATATGGCTACACCTTC
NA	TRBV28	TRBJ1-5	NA	CASSLGGFNQPQHF	TGTGCCAGCAGTTTGGGGGGATTCAATCAGCCCCAGCATTTT
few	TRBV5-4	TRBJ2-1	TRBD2	CASSLETSGGYEQFF	TGTGCCAGCAGCTTGGAGACTAGCGGGGGCTATGAGCAGTTCTTC
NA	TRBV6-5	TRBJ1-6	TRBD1	CASSLNRGDNSPLHF	TGTGCCAGCAGCCTGAACAGGGGGGATAATTCACCCCTCCACTTT
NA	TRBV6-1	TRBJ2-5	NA	CASSEELLGPKETQYF	TGTGCCAGCAGTGAAGAACTTCTGGGCCCCAAAGAGACCCAGTACTTC
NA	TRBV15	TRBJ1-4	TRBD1	CATKTGANNEKLFF	TGTGCCACCAAGACAGGGGCCAATAATGAAAAACTGTTTTTT
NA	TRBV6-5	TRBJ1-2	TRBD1	CASRRTGGDPSGYTF	TGTGCCAGCAGGCGGACAGGGGGAGACCCTAGTGGCTACACCTTC
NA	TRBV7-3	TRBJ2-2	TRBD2	CASSLIPGAGGNTGELFF	TGTGCCAGCAGCTTAATCCCGGGAGCGGGGGGGAACACCGGGGAGCTGTTTTTT
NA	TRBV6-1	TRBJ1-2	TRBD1	CASSDLGTGYGYTF	TGTGCCAGCAGTGACCTCGGGACAGGGTATGGCTACACCTTC
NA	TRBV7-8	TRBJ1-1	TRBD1	CASSPQGAAYTEAFF	TGTGCCAGCAGCCCACAGGGGGCGGCGTACACTGAAGCTTTCTTT
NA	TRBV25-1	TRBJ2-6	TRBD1	CASSASHRGSGANVLTF	TGTGCCAGCAGTGCCAGTCACAGGGGATCTGGGGCCAACGTCCTGACTTTC
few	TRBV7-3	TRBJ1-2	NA	CASSSGGGGGYTF	TGTGCCAGCAGCTCCGGGGGAGGGGGTGGCTACACCTTC
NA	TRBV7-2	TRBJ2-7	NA	CASSLSPGSYEQYF	TGTGCCAGCAGCTTATCCCCGGGATCCTACGAGCAGTACTTC
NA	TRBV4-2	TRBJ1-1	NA	CASSRGGNTEAFF	TGTGCCAGTTCGAGGGGAGGGAACACTGAAGCTTTCTTT
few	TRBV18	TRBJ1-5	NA	CASSTNDRNQPQHF	TGTGCCAGCTCAACCAATGACAGGAATCAGCCCCAGCATTTT
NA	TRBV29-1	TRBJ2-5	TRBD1	CSVEGTGGKETQYF	TGCAGCGTCGAGGGGACAGGGGGCAAGGAGACCCAGTACTTC
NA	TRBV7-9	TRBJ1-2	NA	CASSLGQMNYGYTF	TGTGCCAGCAGCTTAGGGCAGATGAACTATGGCTACACCTTC
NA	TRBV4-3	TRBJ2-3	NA	CASSRGEGDTQYF	TGCGCCAGCAGCCGAGGAGAGGGAGATACGCAGTATTTT
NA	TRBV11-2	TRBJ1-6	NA	CASSLNGSPLHF	TGTGCCAGCAGCCTAAACGGTTCACCCCTCCACTTT
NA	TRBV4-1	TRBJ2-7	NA	CASSQGMAGPGEQYF	TGCGCCAGCAGCCAAGGTATGGCGGGGCCGGGGGAGCAGTACTTC
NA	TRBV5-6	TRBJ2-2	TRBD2	CASSLDGGTSDWELFF	TGTGCCAGCAGCTTGGATGGCGGGACTAGCGACTGGGAGCTGTTTTTT
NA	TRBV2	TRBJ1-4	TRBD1	CASSPRGTGDEKLFF	TGTGCCAGCAGCCCAAGGGGGACAGGGGATGAAAAACTGTTTTTT
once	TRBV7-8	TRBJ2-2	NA	CASTWGGGYTGELFF	TGTGCCAGCACCTGGGGAGGGGGGTACACCGGGGAGCTGTTTTTT
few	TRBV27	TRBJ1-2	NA	CASSPTGEKLGYTF	TGTGCCAGCAGTCCCACGGGGGAGAAACTAGGCTACACCTTC
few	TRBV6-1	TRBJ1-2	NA	CASKPMYGIYGYTF	TGTGCCAGCAAACCCATGTACGGGATCTATGGCTACACCTTC
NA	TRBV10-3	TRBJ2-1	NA	CAISDRQDSYNEQFF	TGTGCCATCAGTGATAGACAGGACTCATACAATGAGCAGTTCTTC
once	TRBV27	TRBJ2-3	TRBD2	CASSSLAVLTDTQYF	TGTGCCAGCAGTTCTCTAGCGGTCCTCACAGATACGCAGTATTTT
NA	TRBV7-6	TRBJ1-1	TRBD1	CASSWGTGRTEAFF	TGTGCCAGCAGCTGGGGGACAGGGAGGACTGAAGCTTTCTTT
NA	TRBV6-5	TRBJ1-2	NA	CASSYTATYGYTF	TGTGCCAGCAGTTACACTGCCACCTATGGCTACACCTTC
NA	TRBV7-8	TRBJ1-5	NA	CASSFLLGGSYSNQPQHF	TGTGCCAGCAGCTTCCTACTGGGGGGGTCTTATAGCAATCAGCCCCAGCATTTT
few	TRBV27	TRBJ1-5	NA	CASSLGGDNQPQHF	TGTGCCAGCAGTCTGGGGGGGGACAATCAGCCCCAGCATTTT
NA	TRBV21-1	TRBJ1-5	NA	CASGITGPNQPQHF	TGTGCCAGCGGCATAACAGGTCCCAATCAGCCCCAGCATTTT
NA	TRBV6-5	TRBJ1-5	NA	CASMGGMGQPQHF	TGTGCCAGCATGGGGGGGATGGGACAGCCCCAGCATTTT
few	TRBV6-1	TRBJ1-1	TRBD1	CASSEARTGAEAFF	TGTGCCAGCAGTGAAGCCCGGACAGGGGCTGAAGCTTTCTTT
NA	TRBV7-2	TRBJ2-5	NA	CASSLAPRETQYF	TGTGCCAGCAGCTTAGCGCCTAGGGAGACCCAGTACTTC
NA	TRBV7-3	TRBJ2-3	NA	CASSSVGRTDTQYF	TGTGCCAGCAGCTCGGTGGGCCGCACAGATACGCAGTATTTT
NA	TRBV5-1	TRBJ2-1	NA	CASSLVVAGTNEQFF	TGCGCCAGCAGCTTGGTGGTCGCGGGTACCAATGAGCAGTTCTTC
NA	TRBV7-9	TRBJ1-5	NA	CASSHGEQPQHF	TGTGCCAGCAGCCATGGGGAGCAGCCCCAGCATTTT
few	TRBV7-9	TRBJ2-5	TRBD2	CASSLTSVRETQYF	TGTGCCAGCAGCCTTACTAGCGTTCGGGAGACCCAGTACTTC